The 10 T cell receptor beta chains reported below all come from one sample, sequenced in a study of cytomegalovirus exposure and HLA in healthy donors. The study ran its PCR with 60 Vbeta and 13 Jbeta primers. The method was immunoSEQ multiplex PCR; TCRdb's version includes in-frame clones alone and lacks a portion of them. The sample totals tens of thousands of clones. The source material was PBMCs. The receptors come from a woman in her twenties or thirties in good health and CMV-seropositive.

The chain uses TRBV7-9 and TRBJ2-5; possible D gene TRBD1, 6 bases. There are 11 residues in the CDR3. The V end was cut by 11 bases, the J end by 4 bases, with 11 bases between. Germline values: CDR1 SEHNR, CDR2 FQNEAQ (reference sequence). The CDR3, as DNA: TGTGCCTCCTTAGGGGGAGAGACCCAGTACTTC. Translation: CASLGGETQYF.

The chain recombines TRBV18 with TRBJ2-3; TRBD1 matches at 10 bases. V was pared by 2 bases and J by 4 bases, with 3 bases of the junction left unmatched. Germline-derived CDR1 and CDR2 are KGHSH and LQKENI. The CDR3 contains 15 residues. The CDR3 sequence: CASSPLGQGPDTQYF. The CDR3 DNA is TGTGCCAGCTCACCATTGGGACAGGGGCCAGATACGCAGTATTTT.

This chain uses TRBV7-8 with TRBJ2-1; 11 bases line up with TRBD2. This CDR3 comprises 17 residues. Germline V CDR1 and CDR2: SGHVS, FQNEAQ. Trimming at V came to 4 bases and at J to 8 bases, leaving 13 bases not matched to a gene. The DNA for the CDR3 is TGTGCCAGCAGCTCCTTTATAGCGGGAGGGCCTCGGGATGAGCAGTTCTTC. Amino acids: CASSSFIAGGPRDEQFF.

V gene TRBV6-6 combines with J gene TRBJ2-2, with a possible D match to TRBD1 (6 bases). Germline CDR1 and CDR2: MNHNY and SVGAGI (reference sequence). V was trimmed by 7 bases and J by 3 bases, leaving 12 bases between them. The CDR3 extends over 14 amino acids. The CDR3 DNA sequence: TGTGCCAGCAAAAACAGGGAGTACACCGGGGAGCTGTTTTTT. Protein: CASKNREYTGELFF.

The chain links TRBV7-9 to TRBJ2-1; tentative D call: TRBD1 (6 bases). The CDR3 loop spans 16 amino acids. Between the trimmed V and J ends, which lost 0 bases and 3 bases, there was a span of 12 bases. The germline V gene encodes CDR1 SEHNR and CDR2 FQNEAQ (reference sequence). The CDR3 region has the DNA TGTGCCAGCAGCTTAGCGAGGGACACCAGCTACAATGAGCAGTTCTTC. It is translated as CASSLARDTSYNEQFF.

The rearrangement links TRBV29-1 to TRBJ1-1, with 7 bases identical to TRBD1. V dropped 7 bases and J dropped 1; count of bases not matched to a gene: 9. This CDR3 contains 14 residues. Germline V gene sequence: CDR1 SQVTM, CDR2 ANQGSEA. CDR3 nucleotides: TGCAGCGCCGGGACAGCAACGGCGAACACTGAAGCTTTCTTT. This translates into CSAGTATANTEAFF.

The CDR3 DNA reads as TGTGCCACCCTTTTACTCGGGACCGGGGAGCTGTTTTTT. Translated, it gives CATLLLGTGELFF. V usage is TRBV2 and J usage is TRBJ2-2; D gene uncertain. The germline V gene has CDR1 SNHLY and CDR2 FYNNEI. The CDR3 covers 13 residues. The V and J ends lost 10 bases and 5 bases respectively, with 14 bases between them.

The chain joins TRBV9 to TRBJ1-3, with 7 bases identical to TRBD1. The CDR3 sequence is 14 residues long. V was clipped by 3 bases and J by 3 bases; unmatched bases: 3. Germline loops: CDR1 SGDLS, CDR2 YYNGEE. The CDR3 coding sequence is TGTGCCAGCAGCGCTTCAGGGGGTGGAAACACCATATATTTT. This encodes CASSASGGGNTIYF.

Worth noting for this clone: The junction departs from the called germline gene at one end, perhaps through a read error. V is TRBV7-7 and J is TRBJ2-5, with 11 nucleotides matching TRBD1. The CDR3 consists of 14 residues. CDR1 and CDR2 (germline): SSHAT, FNYEAQ (reference sequence). CDR3 coding DNA: TGTGCTAGCAGCCCCGGGACAGGGGGAGAGACCCAGTACTTC. Its translation: CASSPGTGGETQYF.

A word on this clone: The junction departs from the called germline gene at one end, perhaps through a read error. The chain is built from TRBV14 and TRBJ1-1, with TRBD1 matching over 8 bases. The CDR3 has 14 residues. Germline CDR1 is SGHDN and CDR2 is FVKESK. CDR3 region: CASSQELRQGARIF. DNA of the CDR3: TGTGCCAGCAGCCAAGAGCTGAGGCAGGGGGCGCGAATCTTT.